These 18 T cell receptor beta chains were all obtained from the same sample, sequenced in a study of blood T cell repertoires in COVID-19. Clones were sequenced by immunoSEQ multiplex PCR, and TCRdb holds only the in-frame ones, with some missing. The sample carries hundreds of thousands of clones, about 91% recorded once. What was sequenced was PBMCs or T cells enriched from blood (not recorded which). The receptor set was obtained from a woman aged 30 to 39 with acute COVID-19.

The chain uses TRBV27 and TRBJ2-7, with D maybe TRBD2 (6 bases). The CDR3 consists of 15 residues. V was cut by 2 bases and J by 1 base, with 12 bases left in between. The germline CDR1 and CDR2 sequences are MNHEY and SMNVEV (reference sequence). The CDR3 loop is CASSLGGGISYEQYF. The CDR3 DNA reads as TGTGCCAGCAGTTTAGGTGGGGGGATATCCTACGAGCAGTACTTC.

The CDR3 bases are TGTGCCAGCAGTTTAAACAGGGCCTCCGGCTACACCTTC. Amino acids: CASSLNRASGYTF. This chain links TRBV27 with TRBJ1-2; D may be TRBD1 (6 bases). Between the trimmed V and J ends, which lost 2 bases and 8 bases, there was a span of 12 bases. The CDR3 sequence is 13 residues long. Germline-derived CDR1 and CDR2 are MNHEY and SMNVEV (reference sequence).

The genes are TRBV27 and TRBJ1-2; 9 bases are a match to TRBD1. V shed 2 bases and J 4 bases; nucleotides not matched to a gene: 5. This CDR3 has 15 amino acids. Germline V gene sequence: CDR1 MNHEY, CDR2 SMNVEV (reference sequence). The CDR3 loop is CASSLGQGSFYGYTF. The CDR3 DNA is TGTGCCAGCAGTTTAGGACAGGGGAGTTTCTATGGCTACACCTTC.

V usage is TRBV7-9 and J usage is TRBJ2-7; tentatively, D is TRBD1 (6 bases). V lost 4 bases and J 4 bases, leaving 20 bases between the germline ends. CDR1 is SEHNR, CDR2 FQNEAQ, per germline (reference sequence). The length of the CDR3 is 16 residues. The CDR3 reads CASSYPNGQLFYEQYF. The DNA of the CDR3 is TGTGCCAGCAGCTACCCCAACGGACAGCTTTTTTACGAGCAGTACTTC.

The rearrangement links TRBV27 to TRBJ2-7; TRBD1 is a possible D gene (5 bases). The CDR3 extends over 13 amino acids. Per germline, CDR1 MNHEY and CDR2 SMNVEV (reference sequence). V was clipped by 2 bases and J by 3 bases, with 8 bases between them. CDR3 residues: CASSLATDYEQYF. The CDR3 bases are TGTGCCAGCAGTTTAGCGACAGACTACGAGCAGTACTTC.

The CDR3 sequence is CAISDWGQGGTDTQYF. CDR3 nucleotides: TGTGCCATCAGTGATTGGGGACAGGGGGGAACAGATACGCAGTATTTT. The genes are TRBV10-3 and TRBJ2-3; TRBD1 matches 11 bases. Trimming removed 3 bases from V and 3 bases from J; junction bases left unmatched: 5. Germline assignment: CDR1 ENHRY and CDR2 SYGVKD. CDR3 length: 16 residues.

The chain combines TRBV5-5 with TRBJ1-2, with 8 bases fitting TRBD1. Germline V gives CDR1 SGHKS, CDR2 YYEKEE (reference sequence). After removal of 2 bases from V and 8 bases from J, the junction contained 14 bases not matched to a gene. This CDR3 spans 16 amino acids. The CDR3 sequence: CASSLFWTGPASGYTF. The CDR3 nucleotides read TGTGCCAGCAGCTTATTTTGGACAGGGCCCGCTAGCGGCTACACCTTC.

This chain links TRBV30 with TRBJ2-3, with TRBD2 matching over 9 bases. CDR1 is GTSNPN, CDR2 SVGIG, per germline (reference sequence). This CDR3 has 14 residues. J gave up 5 bases and V 4 bases, and 7 bases lay outside the gene matches. The CDR3 region is CAWNGGGVGDTQYF. CDR3 nucleotides: TGTGCCTGGAATGGCGGGGGGGTCGGAGATACGCAGTATTTT.

V is TRBV7-2 and J is TRBJ2-4, with 10 bases matching TRBD2. CDR1 and CDR2 (germline): SGHTA, FQGNSA. The V and J ends lost 5 bases and 8 bases, in that order; junction bases with no gene match: 9. CDR3 length equals 15 residues. The CDR3 reads CASSHSGGPGDIQYF. CDR3 coding DNA: TGTGCCAGCAGCCATAGCGGGGGGCCGGGGGACATTCAGTACTTC.

The chain couples TRBV10-2 to TRBJ1-4; the D is unclear. Germline loops: CDR1 WSHSY, CDR2 SAAADI. V dropped 8 bases and J dropped 7 bases, with 11 bases sitting between them. The CDR3 loop spans 12 amino acids. The CDR3 loop reads CASGETGEKLFF. The CDR3, as DNA: TGCGCCAGCGGGGAGACCGGTGAAAAACTGTTTTTT.

V gene TRBV7-2 combines with J gene TRBJ1-1, with D unclear. The CDR3 has 14 residues. Germline-derived CDR1 and CDR2 are SGHTA and FQGNSA. Trimming cost V 2 bases and J 3 bases, with 10 bases left between them. In nucleotides, the CDR3 is TGTGCCAGCAGCTTACGAGGGAGGGACACTGAAGCTTTCTTT. The encoded protein is CASSLRGRDTEAFF.

The V call is TRBV11-2, the J call TRBJ2-3, with 12 bases aligning to TRBD2. The CDR3 extends over 17 amino acids. CDR1 is SGHAT, CDR2 FQNNGV, per germline. Trimming removed 0 bases from V and 3 bases from J; junction bases left unmatched: 4. The CDR3 spells CASSLDRLAGVTDTQYF. Written as DNA, the CDR3 is TGTGCCAGCAGCTTAGATCGACTAGCGGGGGTTACAGATACGCAGTATTTT.

The chain recombines TRBV18 with TRBJ2-1; TRBD1 agrees at 11 bases. Germline V gene data show CDR1 as KGHSH and CDR2 as LQKENI. CDR3 length: 14 amino acids. V lost 3 bases to trimming and J lost 7 bases; unmatched junction nucleotides: 2. CDR3 in amino acids: CASSPGTGGNEQFF. DNA for the CDR3: TGTGCCAGCTCACCCGGGACAGGGGGTAATGAGCAGTTCTTC.

J is TRBJ1-1 and V is TRBV5-6; D unclear. Germline assignment: CDR1 SGHDT and CDR2 YYEEEE. CDR3 length: 12 residues. Between the trimmed V and J ends, which lost 0 bases and 5 bases, there was a span of 5 bases. The CDR3 nucleotides read TGTGCCAGCAGCTTGGCGCGGACTGAAGCTTTCTTT. It yields the protein CASSLARTEAFF.

J is TRBJ1-2 and V is TRBV5-6, with no clear D. Germline lookup yields CDR1 SGHDT and CDR2 YYEEEE. The CDR3 spans 14 residues. The V end lost 0 bases, the J end lost 2 bases, and 8 bases lay between the germline ends. CDR3 region: CASSLEGSNYGYTF. Written as DNA, the CDR3 is TGTGCCAGCAGCTTGGAAGGGAGCAACTATGGCTACACCTTC.

The V gene is TRBV6-5, the J gene TRBJ2-3; D uncertain. V was trimmed by 2 bases and J by 7 bases, leaving 13 bases between them. Germline V gives CDR1 MNHEY, CDR2 SVGAGI. The CDR3 runs 14 residues. This CDR3 reads CASSYRSSIYTQYF. CDR3 nucleotide sequence: TGTGCCAGCAGTTACAGGTCTAGTATTTATACGCAGTATTTT.

The chain employs TRBV7-2 and TRBJ2-7; 13 bases align to TRBD2. Per germline, CDR1 SGHTA and CDR2 FQGNSA. This CDR3 is 16 amino acids long. J gave up 2 bases and V 5 bases, and 6 bases lay outside the gene matches. The CDR3: CASSTQGLAGPYEQYF. The CDR3 region has the DNA TGTGCCAGCAGCACCCAGGGACTAGCGGGGCCCTACGAGCAGTACTTC.

The chain has TRBV2 and TRBJ2-5, with D possibly TRBD1 on 5 matching bases. From germline, CDR1 is SNHLY and CDR2 FYNNEI. The CDR3 contains 18 residues. Trimming removed 1 base from V and 3 bases from J, with 21 bases in between. CDR3 residues: CASSEVWSVRAVKETQYF. The CDR3 DNA sequence: TGTGCCAGCAGTGAAGTTTGGTCCGTCAGGGCAGTAAAAGAGACCCAGTACTTC.